This TCR beta chain was retrieved from a study of glioma-infiltrating T cells after dendritic cell vaccination listed by TCRdb under 2016. Broadly, across the study: The cohort included some 15 glioblastoma patients drawn from Phase I and II dendritic cell vaccination trials, of whom 9 were newly diagnosed and 6 had recurrent disease. Between 2003 and 2012, patients were given autologous tumor lysate-pulsed dendritic cell vaccination. To make the vaccine, monocyte-derived dendritic cells were cultured for roughly seven days with IL-4 and GM-CSF and then pulsed overnight with autologous tumor lysate. Patients received three intradermal dendritic cell vaccine injections at biweekly intervals in the arm below the axilla. Deep sequencing of TCR beta CDR3 regions was used to quantify tumor-infiltrating lymphocyte content and compare tumor and blood repertoires in dendritic cell-vaccinated glioblastoma patients. TCR sequencing metrics, including TIL content and tumor-blood repertoire overlap, were correlated with survival after dendritic cell vaccination.

As for this clone: Its antigen is currently not known. Base qualities were left out, and no much larger clone turns up one base away.

The time point label corresponds to: after dendritic cell vaccination, including at tumor progression/relapse. To be selected, patients needed enough residual fresh-frozen tumor tissue and more than two years of available survival data. Although molecular status otherwise differed among the glioblastoma patients, no patient had an isocitrate dehydrogenase mutation. PBMC were collected before vaccination, two weeks after the third vaccination, and at tumor progression if progression occurred. The Qiagen DNeasy Blood extraction Kit was used for extraction of genomic DNA. The CDR3 holds 18 amino acids from the cysteine to the phenylalanine. The only DNA kept is the CDR3, 54 bases in frame from the first base. V has 4 bases trimmed and J has 5 bases trimmed; junction bases matching no gene number 18. In the germline V gene, CDR1 corresponds to SGHRS and CDR2 to YFSETQ. Study-level results and caveats: The three-group TCR overlap response model was characterized as speculative, and prospective validation of the model was stated to be required. TCR clonality showed no direct relationship with survival, which suggests that a diverse polyclonal response may be important. After dendritic cell vaccination, a higher estimated pretreatment TIL content predicted longer time to progression and longer overall survival. The cohort was small and heterogeneous, and full blood and tumor sets were available for few patients, with initial-recurrent tumor pairs available for even fewer patients.

The immunoSEQ assay amplified TCRB CDR3 regions from about 2 micrograms of genomic DNA, or from all available DNA when less than that amount was available. For multiplex PCR, 60 forward primers for TCR V beta segments and 13 reverse primers for J beta segments were used. To estimate the number of reads per starting template, synthetic control templates were added to each sample at limiting dilution. The Illumina HiSeq System generated 87 bp sequencing reads. As for how the authors treated the data: PCR and sequencing errors were removed by merging closely related sequences with a nearest neighbor algorithm. TCR overlap was measured as the percentage of unique tumor TCR beta sequences that were also present in the peripheral blood of the same patient. The table comes from immuneACCESS by way of TCRdb, which keeps in-frame sequences with V and J called. Part of the clones is missing from these tables; in studies checked, under half for an unresolved V gene and the rest for unknown reasons. V, J and clone size reflect that table, while D and trimming were determined from the DNA. Recorded for this sample are about 65,000 clones; around nine tenths of them occurred a single time. 11% of the sample lies in the top ten.

The chain joins TRBV5-1 to TRBJ2-1; 7 nucleotides in the junction match TRBD1. This receptor was obtained from a human donor with glioblastoma. The sequenced sample was blood, obtained after dendritic cell vaccination. The nucleotide sequence reads as follows: TGCGCCAGCAGCCCAAGGCCGATAAGGGACAGAGTGAACAATGAGCAGTTCTTC. Translated, it gives CASSPRPIRDRVNNEQFF.